The present entry profiles one TCR beta chain with its context. The antigen remains unidentified. Mismatch with germline at one junction end may stem from a read error. The template was RNA from unsorted bulk tissue. The data were taken from a study of tumor and adjacent non-tumor tissue in lung cancer. Across the study: Aged about 31 to 76 years, patients included more than nine men and about five women with stage I to III disease.

Three rounds of nested PCR, following a modified ARM-PCR protocol, produced the TCRbeta library. TCRdb passed the multiplex PCR reads through MiXCR, listing each CDR3 protein once. The sample records 200,000 or so distinct CDR3 sequences, about two thirds being singletons. The CDR3 contains 15 residues. Per the germline V gene, CDR1 is LGHNA and CDR2 is YSLEER. The study's findings and limits: Significantly higher TCR diversity was found in tumor than normal lung. Higher tumor TCR diversity was associated with shorter survival. Normal lung showed higher cumulative top 100 clone frequency than tumor.

The specimen was lung tumor tissue. The receptor was derived from a man aged 55 to 70 with non-small cell lung cancer. J is TRBJ2-7 and V is TRBV4-3, with 7 bases identical to TRBD2. CDR3 protein: CTSSQELAPSYEEYF. In DNA, the CDR3 is TGCACCAGCAGCCAAGAACTAGCGCCTTCCTACGAGGAGTACTTC.